Below are 24 T cell receptor beta chains sequenced from a single sample in a study of tumor-infiltrating lymphocytes in primary liver carcinoma. With about 470 ng total RNA as template and a constant-region primer, TCR beta cDNA was made. Each TCR beta library was derived from three nested multiplex PCR rounds that employed slightly modified ARM-PCR. Running ten to eleven cycles apiece, the first two PCR rounds relied on TRBV1-TRBV30 forward primers together with a C-beta reverse primer. TCRdb ran MiXCR on the multiplex PCR reads and lists one entry per CDR3 protein. The profile shows approximately 92,000 distinct CDR3 sequences, around three quarters of them singletons. Unsorted bulk tissue (roughly 19-30 mg) underwent RNA and DNA co-extraction. Sequenced: liver tumor tissue from sampling region 5. The subset is: tumor region T5, tumor centre. The receptors were gathered from an older woman with primary liver carcinoma and hepatitis B virus infection.

Concerning this clonotype itself: A much larger clone differs from this one at a single base, so this may be a read error. This chain connects TRBV7-9 to TRBJ2-3; 12 bases agree with TRBD2. Germline trimming cut 5 bases from V and 4 bases from J; bases unmatched to any gene: 4. The germline V gene encodes CDR1 SEHNR and CDR2 FQNEAQ (reference sequence). The CDR3 extends over 15 amino acids. The DNA for the CDR3 is TGTGCCAGCAGCCTGCCTAGCGGGAGGGCAGATACGCAGTATTTT. Its protein is CASSLPSGRADTQYF. Based on the CDR3 plus reference TRBV7-9 and TRBJ2-3, the full variable domain is DTGVSQNPRHKITKRGQNVTFRCDPISEHNRLYWYRQTLGQGPEFLTYFQNEAQLEKSRLLSDRFSAERPKGSFSTLEIQRTEQGDSAMYLCASSLPSGRADTQYFGPGTRLTVL.

Comment on this clonotype: The junction differs from germline at one of its ends, possibly a read error. This chain links TRBV29-1 with TRBJ2-2, with D uncertain. This CDR3 spans 14 amino acids. Per the germline V gene, CDR1 is SQVTM and CDR2 is ANQGSEA. CDR3 residues: CSLVASLNTVELFF. Written as DNA, the CDR3 is TGCAGCCTTGTTGCCAGCCTGAACACCGTGGAGCTGTTTTTT.

Of note for this clonotype: A much larger clone differs by one base, so this may be a read error. The chain employs TRBV29-1 and TRBJ1-1, with D perhaps matching TRBD1 (5 bases). The CDR3 extends over 13 amino acids. Germline V gene data show CDR1 as SQVTM and CDR2 as ANQGSEA. The V gene lost 8 bases and the J gene lost 1 base, with 14 bases spanning the gap. The CDR3 region is CSIRRDRNTEAFF. Here the CDR3 DNA reads TGCAGCATTCGGCGGGACCGGAACACTGAAGCTTTCTTT.

This clonotype was counted once. Its ends do not fully match the called genes, so a read error is possible. This rearrangement joins TRBV11-2 to TRBJ2-2; 7 nucleotides align to TRBD1. The CDR3 is 20 residues long. Germline loops: CDR1 SGHAT, CDR2 FQNNGV. The CDR3 DNA is TGTGCCAGCAGCCGCTTACTAGAGGGTAGGACAGGCCCGAACACCCGGGAGCTGTTTTTT. This codes for CASSRLLEGRTGPNTRELFF.

About this clonotype itself: A much larger clone differs from this one at a single base, so this may be a read error. The chain recombines TRBV5-5 with TRBJ1-2; D remains ambiguous. Germline assignment: CDR1 SGHKS and CDR2 YYEKEE (reference sequence). The length of the CDR3 is 13 residues. This chain's CDR3 is CASSLERNYSYTF. The CDR3 nucleotides are TGTGCCAGCAGCTTGGAACGGAACTATAGCTACACCTTC.

Of note for this clonotype: One end of the junction is discordant with germline, which a read error may explain. The rearrangement joins TRBV29-1 to TRBJ2-5, with a weak D call TRBD1 (6 bases). The CDR3 consists of 12 residues. Germline values: CDR1 SQVTM, CDR2 ANQGSEA. This CDR3 is CSVGQPRETHYF. CDR3 DNA: TGCAGCGTCGGACAGCCTCGAGAGACCCACTACTTC. The whole variable domain, filled in from reference TRBV29-1 and TRBJ2-5, reads SAVISQKPSRDICQRGTSLTIQCQVDSQVTMMFWYRQQPGQSLTLIATANQGSEATYESGFVIDKFPISRPNLTFSTLTVSNMSPEDSSIYLCSVGQPRETHYFGPGTRLLVL.

Turning to this clonotype: The junction does not match germline at one end; this may be a read error. The CDR3 DNA reads as TGCGCCGGCAGCCAAGGGTTGCTCACAACTAATGAAAAACTGTTTTTT. It is translated as CAGSQGLLTTNEKLFF. The chain couples TRBV4-1 to TRBJ1-4; D unresolved. The CDR3 is 16 amino acids. Germline assignment: CDR1 MGHRA and CDR2 YSYEKL.

This clonotype was seen repeatedly, ten times or more. The chain couples TRBV10-3 to TRBJ2-7; D not resolved. Trimming removed 10 bases from V and 0 bases from J, with 13 bases in between. Germline values: CDR1 ENHRY, CDR2 SYGVKD. The CDR3 is made up of 13 amino acids. The CDR3 DNA is TGTGCCAATCAACAGCTGAGCTCCTACGAGCAGTACTTC. Protein: CANQQLSSYEQYF.

For this clonotype: This may be a read error, as it is one base from a much larger clone. The chain has TRBV5-1 and TRBJ2-1; 12 bases align to TRBD2. CDR1 is SGHRS, CDR2 YFSETQ, per germline. The CDR3 contains 14 residues. In DNA form, the CDR3 reads TGCGCCAGCAGCGCCGGACTAGCGGGAAATGAGCATTTCTTC. This sequence encodes CASSAGLAGNEHFF.

This clonotype showed up many times. The rearrangement uses TRBV28 and TRBJ2-7, with D tentatively TRBD2 (6 bases). This CDR3 has 14 amino acids. Germline V gives CDR1 MDHEN, CDR2 SYDVKM. V dropped 10 bases and J dropped 1 base, with 17 bases sitting between them. CDR3 region: CATSIGGLSYEQYF. Here the CDR3 DNA reads TGTGCCACTTCCATCGGGGGACTGTCCTACGAGCAGTACTTC.

This clonotype came up many times. This sequence joins TRBV6-5 and TRBJ1-2; TRBD1 matches 7 bases. V lost 6 bases to trimming and J lost 7 bases; unmatched junction nucleotides: 11. There are 14 residues in the CDR3. CDR1 is MNHEY, CDR2 SVGAGI, per germline. Here the CDR3 DNA reads TGTGCCAGCAGCCCGGACAGGATGCAGTCTGGCTACACCTTC. Protein: CASSPDRMQSGYTF.

With respect to this clonotype: It may be a read error: a sequence one base away is much more abundant. A read error is likely, as this CDR3 ends without the conserved phenylalanine or tryptophan. The chain employs TRBV30 and TRBJ2-3; TRBD1 might be the D (6 bases). CDR3 length: 13 amino acids. The germline V gene has CDR1 GTSNPN and CDR2 SVGIG (reference sequence). Between the trimmed V and J ends, which lost 3 bases and 3 bases, there was a span of 10 bases. The CDR3 sequence: CAWRNQGTDTQYL. DNA of the CDR3: TGTGCCTGGAGGAACCAGGGGACAGATACGCAGTATCTT.

To note about this clonotype: A much larger clone sits a single nucleotide away, making a read error possible. The CDR3 sequence: CATTKATAPFETQYF. CDR3 in DNA: TGTGCCACCACCAAAGCCACAGCCCCATTTGAGACGCAGTATTTT. The V and J genes are TRBV6-2 or TRBV6-3 and TRBJ2-3; D gene ambiguous. The CDR3 consists of 15 residues. V shed 10 bases and J shed 9 bases, with 26 bases lying between them. Germline V gene data show CDR1 as MNHEY and CDR2 as SVGEGT.

The genes are TRBV11-2 and TRBJ2-1, with 7 bases that match TRBD2. Per germline, CDR1 SGHAT and CDR2 FQNNGV. This CDR3 has 15 amino acids. Trimming removed 5 bases from V and 9 bases from J; junction bases left unmatched: 13. The CDR3: CASSPGLAGVSEQFF. In DNA, the CDR3 is TGTGCCAGCAGCCCGGGACTGGCGGGAGTTAGTGAGCAGTTCTTC.

For this clonotype: Germline and junction disagree at one end, which may indicate a read error. The chain joins TRBV12-3 or TRBV12-4 to TRBJ1-6; 8 positions match TRBD1. CDR3 length: 14 residues. The CDR3 loop reads CASSLTGGGSSLHF. Here the CDR3 DNA reads TGCGCCAGCAGCCTTACAGGGGGAGGTTCATCCCTCCACTTT.

The gene calls are TRBV6-5 and TRBJ2-1, with D possibly being TRBD2 (5 bases). The germline V gene has CDR1 MNHEY and CDR2 SVGAGI. This CDR3 region has 14 residues. Deletions cut 0 bases from V and 7 bases from J, with 10 bases between. The CDR3 is CASSYSPSSNEQFF. The CDR3 bases are TGTGCCAGCAGTTACTCTCCTAGCAGTAATGAGCAGTTCTTC.

Details on this clonotype: Sequence at one end of the junction differs from germline and may be a read error. The chain combines TRBV5-6 with TRBJ2-3, with 7 bases aligning to TRBD2. The CDR3 is 14 residues long. Germline CDR1 SGHDT, CDR2 YYEEEE. The CDR3 DNA follows: TGTGGCAGCAACTTACTAGCGCCCACAGATACGCAGTATTTT. It yields the protein CGSNLLAPTDTQYF.

Details on this clonotype: The final CDR3 position lacks the conserved phenylalanine or tryptophan, pointing to a likely read error. CDR3 region: CASRQAISGLNEQFS. In DNA form, the CDR3 reads TGTGCCAGCCGCCAGGCAATTAGCGGACTCAATGAGCAGTTCTCC. The rearrangement joins TRBV14 to TRBJ2-1; D may be TRBD2 (6 bases). This CDR3 has 15 amino acids. The V gene's germline CDR1 is SGHDN and CDR2 FVKESK.

This chain joins TRBV11-2 and TRBJ2-7; D is undetermined. Germline V lookup: CDR1 SGHAT, CDR2 FQNNGV. The CDR3 has 13 amino acids. Trimming took off 2 bases at V and 2 bases at J, with 7 bases between the two ends. CDR3 nucleotide sequence: TGTGCCAGCAGCTTACCAAAAGCCTACGAGCAGTACTTC. Amino acid sequence: CASSLPKAYEQYF.

With respect to this clonotype: The missing conserved phenylalanine or tryptophan at the end of this CDR3 makes a read error likely. This rearrangement joins TRBV5-1 to TRBJ2-2, with D possibly matching TRBD1 (5 bases). CDR3 length: 16 residues. Germline V gene lookup returns CDR1 SGHRS and CDR2 YFSETQ. The V end was cut by 3 bases, the J end by 2 bases, with 14 bases between. This CDR3 reads CASSWSPWGNTGELFS. The CDR3 region has the DNA TGCGCCAGCAGCTGGAGTCCATGGGGCAACACCGGGGAGCTGTTTTCT.

This clonotype was detected only a few times. The junction does not match germline at one end; this may be a read error. The rearrangement uses TRBV11-3 and TRBJ2-3, with TRBD2 matching 7 bases. This CDR3 contains 14 residues. The germline V gene encodes CDR1 SGHNT and CDR2 YENEEA. CDR3 loop: CASRLADGTDMQYF. The CDR3 DNA reads as TGTGCCAGCAGGCTAGCGGATGGTACAGATATGCAGTATTTT. Full variable domain (remainder filled in from reference TRBV11-3 and TRBJ2-3): EAGVVQSPRYKIIEKKQPVAFWCNPISGHNTLYWYLQNLGQGPELLIRYENEEAVDDSQLPKDRFSAERLKGVDSTLKIQPAELGDSAVYLCASRLADGTDMQYFGPGTRLTVL.

Turning to this clonotype: The junction differs from germline at one of its ends, possibly a read error. The genes are TRBV6-5 and TRBJ1-3; D is ambiguous. The CDR3 is made up of 15 amino acids. CDR1 is MNHEY and CDR2 is SVGAGI in the germline V gene. For the CDR3, the DNA is TGTGCCGTTAAGCAAGACGGATACTCTGGAAACATCATATATTTT. It specifies CAVKQDGYSGNIIYF.

Comment on this clonotype: A read error may account for a junction end that differs from germline. V and J are TRBV12-3 or TRBV12-4 and TRBJ2-7, with TRBD1 as a possible D gene (5 bases). This CDR3 comprises 15 residues. The CDR3 nucleotides are TGTACCAGCAGTTTAGGGCAAGGGGATTTATACGAGCAGTACTTC. Protein product: CTSSLGQGDLYEQYF.

This rearrangement joins TRBV18 to TRBJ2-5, with D possibly matching TRBD1 (6 bases). Germline CDR1 reads KGHSH; CDR2 reads LQKENI. V was shortened by 5 bases and J by 0 bases, with 13 bases between the two germline ends. CDR3 length: 15 residues. The CDR3 DNA reads TGTGCCAGCTCAAATAACAGGGCCAACCAAGAGACCCAGTACTTC. Amino acids: CASSNNRANQETQYF.